One sample yielded the 21 T cell receptor beta chains listed below, sequenced in a study of cytomegalovirus exposure and HLA in healthy donors (dated by TCRdb to the late 2010s). Libraries were made using the immunoSEQ multiplex PCR assay. A mixture of 60 forward primers for TCR Vbeta segments and 13 reverse primers for TCR Jbeta segments was used in the multiplex PCR. Entries here come from immuneACCESS through TCRdb and include only in-frame sequences with V and J called. Some clones fail to appear in such tables; in the studies checked, an unresolved V gene covers under half of the shortfall, and the cause of the remainder is unknown. The table for this sample lists 140,000 to 150,000 clones. Jointly, the top ten make up 0.8% to 1% of the sample. The sequenced material came from PBMCs. Every receptor here comes from a male donor in good health and CMV-seronegative.

The CDR3 nucleotides read TGCGCCAGCAGCTTCGAGTATGAAGCTTTCTTT. Translated, it gives CASSFEYEAFF. V is TRBV5-1 and J is TRBJ1-1; D gene ambiguous. Germline V gene lookup returns CDR1 SGHRS and CDR2 YFSETQ. The CDR3 runs to 11 residues. V dropped 2 bases and J dropped 7 bases, with 6 bases sitting between them. Based on the CDR3 plus reference TRBV5-1 and TRBJ1-1, the full variable domain is KAGVTQTPRYLIKTRGQQVTLSCSPISGHRSVSWYQQTPGQGLQFLFEYFSETQRNKGNFPGRFSGRQFSNSRSEMNVSTLELGDSALYLCASSFEYEAFFGQGTRLTVV.

This chain joins TRBV13 and TRBJ2-7, with a weak D call TRBD1 (5 bases). The CDR3 loop spans 15 amino acids. V dropped 5 bases and J dropped 2 bases, with 16 bases sitting between them. Germline V gene lookup returns CDR1 PRHDT and CDR2 FYEKMQ (reference sequence). CDR3 in DNA: TGTGCCAGCAGCCTGACAGCATCCCCTCCCTACGAGCAGTACTTC. Translation gives CASSLTASPPYEQYF. The full variable domain, in which reference TRBV13 and TRBJ2-7 provide the parts outside the CDR3, is AAGVIQSPRHLIKEKRETATLKCYPIPRHDTVYWYQQGPGQDPQFLISFYEKMQSDKGSIPDRFSAQQFSDYHSELNMSSLELGDSALYFCASSLTASPPYEQYFGPGTRLTVT.

The chain carries TRBV10-3 and TRBJ1-1; D may be TRBD1 (5 bases). V lost 4 bases, J lost 3 bases, and 12 bases lay in between. The CDR3 extends over 14 amino acids. CDR1 and CDR2 (germline): ENHRY, SYGVKD. The CDR3 region has the DNA TGTGCCATCAGTGTTCGGGGGTATTACACTGAAGCTTTCTTT. It codes for CAISVRGYYTEAFF.

V usage is TRBV4-1 and J usage is TRBJ2-7; TRBD1 matches 7 bases. The CDR3 runs 15 residues. Germline V gene data show CDR1 as MGHRA and CDR2 as YSYEKL. Germline trimming cut 3 bases from V and 3 bases from J; bases unmatched to any gene: 8. The CDR3 here is CASSHRGQRSYEQYF. The CDR3 bases are TGCGCCAGCAGCCATAGGGGGCAGCGGAGCTACGAGCAGTACTTC.

The chain combines TRBV25-1 with TRBJ2-7, with D perhaps matching TRBD1 (6 bases). Trimming shortened V by 5 bases and J by 2 bases, and 19 bases separated the two germline ends. CDR1 is MGHDK and CDR2 is SYGVNS in the germline V gene. The CDR3 is 16 amino acids. DNA for the CDR3: TGTGCCAGCAGTCCCCCGTCGGGACACGGGGCCTACGAGCAGTACTTC. Translation: CASSPPSGHGAYEQYF.

V gene TRBV19 combines with J gene TRBJ1-2; D remains unclear. CDR1 is LNHDA, CDR2 SQIVND, per germline (reference sequence). The CDR3 loop spans 12 amino acids. Trimming removed 4 bases from V and 1 base from J, with 4 bases in between. The CDR3 loop reads CASSTNNYGYTF. CDR3 DNA sequence: TGTGCCAGTAGTACAAATAACTATGGCTACACCTTC.

This chain connects TRBV5-1 to TRBJ2-1; TRBD2 aligns across 16 bases. Germline CDR1 and CDR2: SGHRS and YFSETQ. V gave up 3 bases and J gave up 2 bases; unmatched junction bases: 8. The CDR3 has 19 residues. The CDR3 loop reads CASSWGTSGRVDPYNEQFF. The CDR3 DNA sequence: TGCGCCAGCAGCTGGGGGACTAGCGGGAGGGTGGACCCCTACAATGAGCAGTTCTTC.

The V gene is TRBV25-1, the J gene TRBJ2-5; D unclear. This CDR3 comprises 14 residues. With 1 base removed from V and 5 bases from J, the gap between germline ends came to 11 bases. Germline V gene lookup returns CDR1 MGHDK and CDR2 SYGVNS. The CDR3 here is CASSESRSLETQYF. The CDR3 DNA follows: TGTGCCAGCAGTGAATCGCGAAGCTTGGAGACCCAGTACTTC.

The chain recombines TRBV18 with TRBJ2-6; D possibly corresponds to TRBD1 (5 bases). Trimming cost V 8 bases and J 0 bases, with 11 bases left between them. CDR1 and CDR2 from the germline V gene are KGHSH and LQKENI. The CDR3 is 15 amino acids. This CDR3 is CASKAGLSGANVLTF. The CDR3 DNA is TGTGCCAGCAAAGCAGGGCTCTCTGGGGCCAACGTCCTGACTTTC.

The gene calls are TRBV19 and TRBJ1-2; the match to TRBD1 covers 7 bases. The CDR3 is 15 residues long. Losses at the gene ends were 6 bases for V and 3 bases for J; bases not matched to a gene: 10. The germline gives CDR1 LNHDA, CDR2 SQIVND (reference sequence). The CDR3 loop is CASRRQGRGDYGYTF. As DNA, the CDR3 is TGTGCCAGTAGGAGACAGGGAAGAGGTGACTATGGCTACACCTTC.

This chain uses TRBV6-5 with TRBJ2-2; TRBD1 aligns across 8 bases. The V and J ends lost 6 bases and 4 bases, in that order; junction bases with no gene match: 7. Germline V CDR1 and CDR2: MNHEY, SVGAGI. The CDR3 is made up of 15 amino acids. The CDR3 protein is CASSPPTGATGELFF. CDR3 DNA: TGTGCCAGCAGCCCCCCGACAGGGGCCACCGGGGAGCTGTTTTTT.

The chain links TRBV29-1 to TRBJ2-1; D unresolved. The CDR3 spans 17 residues. Trimming left V 0 bases short and J 0 bases short, with 15 bases between. Germline lookup yields CDR1 SQVTM and CDR2 ANQGSEA. The CDR3 DNA sequence: TGCAGCGTTGAAGATGAAGCTTCCTCCTTCTCCTACAATGAGCAGTTCTTC. This sequence encodes CSVEDEASSFSYNEQFF.

The chain recombines TRBV28 with TRBJ2-7; tentatively, D is TRBD1 (5 bases). The CDR3 sequence is 16 residues long. The germline V and J ends were trimmed by 7 bases and 2 bases, with 21 bases remaining between them. Germline V gene data show CDR1 as MDHEN and CDR2 as SYDVKM. The CDR3 nucleotides read TGTGCCAGCAACCCCCTCGACAGCCCATACGCCTACGAGCAGTACTTC. Translated, it gives CASNPLDSPYAYEQYF. The full variable domain, in which reference TRBV28 and TRBJ2-7 provide the parts outside the CDR3, is DVKVTQSSRYLVKRTGEKVFLECVQDMDHENMFWYRQDPGLGLRLIYFSYDVKMKEKGDIPEGYSVSREKKERFSLILESASTNQTSMYLCASNPLDSPYAYEQYFGPGTRLTVT.

The V call is TRBV28, the J call TRBJ1-2; D might be TRBD1 (5 bases). Germline V gene data show CDR1 as MDHEN and CDR2 as SYDVKM. V was pared by 8 bases and J by 4 bases, with 17 bases between. This CDR3 region has 14 residues. The CDR3 DNA sequence: TGTGCCAGCGGATATTACAGGCCCTTCTATGGCTACACCTTC. Translating gives CASGYYRPFYGYTF.

The chain is built from TRBV4-1 and TRBJ2-7, with 11 bases aligning to TRBD2. V trimming: 0 bases; J trimming: 3 bases; junction bases outside the gene matches: 4. This CDR3 region has 16 residues. CDR1 MGHRA and CDR2 YSYEKL come from the germline V gene. This chain's CDR3 is CASSQEVSGRVYEQYF. DNA of the CDR3: TGCGCCAGCAGCCAAGAGGTTAGCGGGAGGGTCTACGAGCAGTACTTC.

This chain links TRBV6-5 with TRBJ1-4; D not certain. There are 14 residues in the CDR3. Germline CDR1 is MNHEY and CDR2 is SVGAGI. Trimming took 5 bases from V and 2 from J, leaving 9 bases between them. CDR3 sequence (DNA): TGTGCCAGCAGTCGAGGGTGGACTAATGAAAAACTGTTTTTT. This gives the protein CASSRGWTNEKLFF.

The gene calls are TRBV5-1 and TRBJ2-5, with 7 bases fitting TRBD2. The CDR3 runs to 14 residues. The J segment lost 4 bases and the V segment lost 4 bases, leaving 7 bases of the junction unmatched. CDR1 SGHRS and CDR2 YFSETQ come from the germline V gene. This chain's CDR3 is CASSPWEGPETQYF. CDR3 nucleotides: TGCGCCAGCAGCCCGTGGGAGGGGCCAGAGACCCAGTACTTC. Combining the CDR3 with reference TRBV5-1 and TRBJ2-5 gives the whole variable domain KAGVTQTPRYLIKTRGQQVTLSCSPISGHRSVSWYQQTPGQGLQFLFEYFSETQRNKGNFPGRFSGRQFSNSRSEMNVSTLELGDSALYLCASSPWEGPETQYFGPGTRLLVL.

The gene calls are TRBV4-1 and TRBJ2-7; D is uncertain. The germline V gene has CDR1 MGHRA and CDR2 YSYEKL. Trimming shortened V by 0 bases and J by 5 bases, and 11 bases separated the two germline ends. This CDR3 has 14 residues. CDR3 sequence: CASSQDRGVDEQYF. DNA for the CDR3: TGCGCCAGCAGCCAAGATAGAGGAGTTGACGAGCAGTACTTC.

The chain couples TRBV14 to TRBJ2-7; perhaps TRBD2 as D (6 bases). Per the germline V gene, CDR1 is SGHDN and CDR2 is FVKESK. CDR3 length equals 13 residues. Deletions cut 5 bases from V and 2 bases from J, with 10 bases between. This chain's CDR3 is CASSWRATYEQYF. CDR3 coding DNA: TGTGCCAGCAGCTGGAGGGCCACCTACGAGCAGTACTTC.

The J gene is TRBJ2-7, the V gene TRBV7-2; tentative D call: TRBD2 (6 bases). The CDR3 is 12 residues long. Germline V gene lookup returns CDR1 SGHTA and CDR2 FQGNSA. V lost 5 bases and J lost 5, with 10 bases in between. Here the CDR3 reads CASSGRGNEQYF. Here the CDR3 DNA reads TGTGCCAGCAGCGGGCGGGGTAACGAGCAGTACTTC.

The rearrangement links TRBV5-1 to TRBJ2-7; TRBD2 aligns across 9 bases. This CDR3 spans 16 amino acids. V gave up 3 bases and J gave up 0 bases; unmatched junction bases: 7. Germline CDR1 is SGHRS and CDR2 is YFSETQ. CDR3 sequence: CASSSTGTSSSYEQYF. In nucleotides, the CDR3 is TGCGCCAGCAGCTCAACCGGGACTAGCTCCTCCTACGAGCAGTACTTC.